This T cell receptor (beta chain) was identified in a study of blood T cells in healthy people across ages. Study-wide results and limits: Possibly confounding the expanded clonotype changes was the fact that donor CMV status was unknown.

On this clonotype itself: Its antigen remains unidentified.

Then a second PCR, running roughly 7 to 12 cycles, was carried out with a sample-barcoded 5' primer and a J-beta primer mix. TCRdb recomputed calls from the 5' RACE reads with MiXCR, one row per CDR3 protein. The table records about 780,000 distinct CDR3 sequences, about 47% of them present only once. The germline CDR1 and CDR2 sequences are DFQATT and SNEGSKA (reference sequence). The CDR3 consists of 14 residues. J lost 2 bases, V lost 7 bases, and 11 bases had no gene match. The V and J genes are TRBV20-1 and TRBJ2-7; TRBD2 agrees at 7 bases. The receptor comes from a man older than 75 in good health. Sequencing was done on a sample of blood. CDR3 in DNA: TGCAGTGTTCGTGGGCGGGAGAGGGCCTACGAGCAGTACTTC. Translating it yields CSVRGRERAYEQYF.